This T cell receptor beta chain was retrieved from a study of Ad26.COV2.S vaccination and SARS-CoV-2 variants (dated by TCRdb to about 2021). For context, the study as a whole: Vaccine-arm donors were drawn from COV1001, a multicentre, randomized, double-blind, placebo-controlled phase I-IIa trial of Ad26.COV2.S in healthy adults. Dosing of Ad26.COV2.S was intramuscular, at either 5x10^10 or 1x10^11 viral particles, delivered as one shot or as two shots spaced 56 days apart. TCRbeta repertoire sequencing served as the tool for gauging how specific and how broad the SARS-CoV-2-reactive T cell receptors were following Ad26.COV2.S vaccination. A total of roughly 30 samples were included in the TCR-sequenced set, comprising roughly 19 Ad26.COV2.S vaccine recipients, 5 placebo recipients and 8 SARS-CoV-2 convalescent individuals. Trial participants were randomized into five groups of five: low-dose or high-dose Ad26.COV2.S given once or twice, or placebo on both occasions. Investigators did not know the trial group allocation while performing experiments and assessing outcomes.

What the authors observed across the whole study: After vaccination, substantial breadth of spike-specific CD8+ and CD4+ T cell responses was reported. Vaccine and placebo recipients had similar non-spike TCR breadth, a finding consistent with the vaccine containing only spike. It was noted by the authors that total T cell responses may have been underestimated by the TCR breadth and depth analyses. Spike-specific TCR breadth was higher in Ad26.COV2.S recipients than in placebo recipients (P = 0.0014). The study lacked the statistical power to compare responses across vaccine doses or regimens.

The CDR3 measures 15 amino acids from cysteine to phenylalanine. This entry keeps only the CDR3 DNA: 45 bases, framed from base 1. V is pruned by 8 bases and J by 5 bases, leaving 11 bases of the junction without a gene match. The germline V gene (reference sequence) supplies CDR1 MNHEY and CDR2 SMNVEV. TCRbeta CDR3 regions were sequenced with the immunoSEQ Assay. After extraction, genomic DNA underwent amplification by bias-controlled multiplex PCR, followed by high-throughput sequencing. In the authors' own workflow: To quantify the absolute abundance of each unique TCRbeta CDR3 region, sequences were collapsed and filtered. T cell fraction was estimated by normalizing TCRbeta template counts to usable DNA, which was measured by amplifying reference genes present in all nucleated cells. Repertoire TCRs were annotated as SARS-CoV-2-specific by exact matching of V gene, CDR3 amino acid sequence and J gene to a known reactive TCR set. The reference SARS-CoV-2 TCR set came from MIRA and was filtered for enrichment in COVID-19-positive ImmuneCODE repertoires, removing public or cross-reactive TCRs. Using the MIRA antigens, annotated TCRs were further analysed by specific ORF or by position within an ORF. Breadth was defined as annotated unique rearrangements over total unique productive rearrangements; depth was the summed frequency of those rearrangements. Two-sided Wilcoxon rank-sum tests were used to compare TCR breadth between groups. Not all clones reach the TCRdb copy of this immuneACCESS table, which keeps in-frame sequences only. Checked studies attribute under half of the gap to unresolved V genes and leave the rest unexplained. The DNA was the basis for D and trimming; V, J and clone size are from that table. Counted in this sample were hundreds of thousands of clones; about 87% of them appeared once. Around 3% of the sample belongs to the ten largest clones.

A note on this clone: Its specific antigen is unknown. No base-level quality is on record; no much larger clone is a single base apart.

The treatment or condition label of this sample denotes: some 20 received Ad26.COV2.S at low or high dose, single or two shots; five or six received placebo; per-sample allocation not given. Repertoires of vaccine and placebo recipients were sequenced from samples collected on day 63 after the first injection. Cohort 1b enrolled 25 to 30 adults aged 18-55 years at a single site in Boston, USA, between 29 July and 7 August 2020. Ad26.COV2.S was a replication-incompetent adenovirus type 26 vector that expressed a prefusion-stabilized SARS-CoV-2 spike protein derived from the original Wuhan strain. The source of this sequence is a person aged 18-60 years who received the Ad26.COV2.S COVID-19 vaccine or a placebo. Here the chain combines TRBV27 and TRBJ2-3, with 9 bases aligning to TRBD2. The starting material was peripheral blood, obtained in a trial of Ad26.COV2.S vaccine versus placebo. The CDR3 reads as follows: CASAAGGPYRDTQYF. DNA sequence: TGTGCCAGCGCTGCGGGAGGGCCCTATCGAGATACGCAGTATTTT.